This TCR beta chain was sequenced in a study of T cells in Graves' hyperthyroidism and ophthalmopathy (dated by TCRdb to the late 2010s). The study in broad terms: Peripheral blood was sampled at the time of initial diagnosis, prior to any treatment. To identify distinguishing TCR V-J signatures, a discovery cohort of 100 patients was used, comprising under 45 with Graves' ophthalmopathy and some 60 with stable Graves' hyperthyroidism. Whether ophthalmopathy could be predicted prospectively was tested in an independent validation cohort made up of approximately 19 hyperthyroidism patients plus 17 patients who later progressed to ophthalmopathy. For training and testing, the 80 to 100 patients in the discovery cohort were randomly divided in a 7:3 ratio. Thyroid tissue and blood T-cell repertoires from roughly 6 Graves' hyperthyroidism patients were also compared in the study. After blood sampling, hyperthyroidism patients were treated with methimazole at a starting dose of 30 mg daily, and ophthalmopathy patients were treated with high-dose intravenous methylprednisolone. The paper reports TCR Vbeta CDR3 sequencing of over 120 peripheral blood samples: around 45 ophthalmopathy, 70 to 85 hyperthyroidism and 17 progressor patients. Here is what the overall study found, with its caveats: A model built on a 13 V-J signature distinguished ophthalmopathy from stable hyperthyroidism, reaching roughly 88% sensitivity and 81.08% specificity in cross-validation and 80%/75% in testing. Sample size was not statistically predetermined, and investigators were not blinded to group allocation. In validation, progression to ophthalmopathy was predicted by the model with 70.59% sensitivity and 72% to 85% specificity, a median of approximately 6.5 months before onset. Most expanded thyroid clonotypes (frequency above 0.001) were also found in blood, which suggests that blood repertoires may mirror thyroid immune responses.

Per the germline V gene (reference sequence), LNHDA is the CDR1 and SQIVND is the CDR2. Spanning cysteine to phenylalanine, the CDR3 consists of 17 amino acids. Just CDR3 DNA is preserved here, 51 bases in frame from base 1. A patient counted as having stable Graves' hyperthyroidism if no progression to ophthalmopathy occurred over 18 months of follow-up. The hyperthyroidism patients were between 18 and 65 years old and newly diagnosed, with a disease duration of less than 2 months. Exclusion was applied to patients with uncontrolled infections, other autoimmune diseases, pregnancy or lactation. Diagnoses relied on clinical symptoms, serum thyroxine and TRAb, thyroid ultrasound and orbital computed tomography. PBMCs were isolated from more than 8 ml of fresh peripheral blood by Ficoll-Paque density gradient centrifugation. Total RNA was extracted using Trizol reagent, and RNA quality was assessed on an Agilent 2100 Bioanalyzer.

Notes on this clonotype: This clone's antigen is unknown. Its ends do not fully match the called genes, so a read error is possible.

The TCR beta CDR3 regions were amplified from RNA transcripts. For the first round of RT-PCR on the TCR CDR3, the HTBI primer set was used together with the Qiagen OneStep RT-PCR kit. Libraries were constructed in a second round of multiplex PCR, after which size selection and purification were carried out. Paired-end sequencing of the libraries was performed with 100 bp reads on an Illumina HiSeq2000. Concerning the study's data processing: SOAPnuke was used to process the raw data, throwing out any read that contained adapters or uncalled bases, had a mean Phred below 15, or lacked an exact constant-primer or identifier match. High-quality paired reads were merged with COPE v1.2.5, and unique nucleotide sequences were defined as clonotypes. MiTCR v1.1 was used to align the clonotypes against IMGT TRBV, TRBD and TRBJ reference segments. The analysis included only V-J combinations with a frequency above 0.0001, which together covered approximately 99% of the repertoires. A TCS score was defined as the ratio of F50 (clonal expansion) to E x V (chaos), with BLOSUM62-based TCRdist applied between CDR3 peptides within each V-J. Welch's t-statistics and random forest reduced 514 V-J features to roughly 13, which were used in a naive Bayes classifier (R e1071). TCRdb reran the public reads through fastp at Q25 and MiXCR, keeping productive beta chains. Every CDR3 protein is listed once, alongside the most common genes and DNA of its rows. TCRdb's processing, not the authors' own work, is the source of the V and J calls. For this sample the table gives about 740,000 distinct CDR3 sequences, of which about 14% were detected only once. The ten largest clonotypes hold more than 8.5% of the sample.

The rearranged chain carries TRBV19 and TRBJ2-3; tentative D gene TRBD2, with 5 bases matching. The specimen sequenced was blood. The sequence derives from a woman aged 18 to 35 with Graves' hyperthyroidism. In nucleotide form, the sequence is TGTGCCAATAGTGTCCCCGGGGTGCGGAGAAGCACAGATACGCAGTATTTT. Translated, it reads CANSVPGVRRSTDTQYF.